The entry below describes one T cell receptor (beta chain). The protocol was immunoSEQ multiplex PCR, while the TCRdb copy is restricted to in-frame clones and leaves out a portion. The sample holds approximately 110,000 clones, 89% seen once. The data derive from a study of T cell responses to AZD1222 COVID-19 vaccine. This TCR was recovered from an adult in good health. This material consisted of peripheral blood, taken on day 0 of AZD1222 vaccination.

The CDR3 spells CASSPELAGQGTQYF. Written as DNA, the CDR3 is TGCGCCAGCAGCCCGGAACTAGCGGGGCAGGGTACGCAGTATTTT. The rearrangement uses TRBV5-1 and TRBJ2-3; the match to TRBD2 covers 10 bases. J gave up 8 bases and V 4 bases, and 10 bases lay outside the gene matches. Germline-derived CDR1 and CDR2 are SGHRS and YFSETQ. The CDR3 is 15 amino acids.